These T cell receptor beta chains were read from a single sample in a study of CXCR3-negative and CXCR3-positive naive CD8 T cells. TCRdb re-called the 5' RACE reads, yielding one record per CDR3 amino acid sequence without DNA. The ten top clones account for approximately 0.58%, within a sample of fewer than 90,000 distinct CDR3 sequences. Sequenced: naive CXCR3+ CD8+ T cells from blood. The receptor source for this set is a human donor in good health. Some clones in this sample may be carry-over from other donors' samples. Each CDR3 is given with its conserved first and last residue. Fields, in order: V gene, J gene, CDR3 protein.

TRBV9	TRBJ2-1	CASSPWTGLFYEQFF
TRBV6-4	TRBJ2-1	CASSDPRTGYNEQFF
TRBV28	TRBJ2-1	CASSPQGGGSDEQFF
TRBV6-6	TRBJ2-3	CASSPLAGETTDTQYF
TRBV25-1	TRBJ2-5	CASSMGSQETQYF
TRBV28	TRBJ1-2	CASSLVAGPGYGYTF
TRBV6-5	TRBJ2-1	CASSARLAPGDEQFF
TRBV7-6	TRBJ2-6	CASSWDTSSGANVLTF
TRBV7-6	TRBJ2-7	CASSFETGISYEQYF
TRBV12-3/TRBV12-4	TRBJ2-1	CASLGQPFYNEQFF
TRBV30	TRBJ1-2	CAWSDAERRLANYGYTF
TRBV7-8	TRBJ1-2	CASSSSNPPPEGYTF
TRBV6-5	TRBJ2-7	CASSYGAAYEQYF
TRBV12-3/TRBV12-4	TRBJ2-7	CAGSSGLNEQYF
TRBV7-9	TRBJ2-6	CASSSQPGQGLSGANVLTF
TRBV7-2	TRBJ2-6	CASSPYTGLSGANVLTF
TRBV12-3/TRBV12-4	TRBJ2-2	CASTLTGELFF
TRBV12-3/TRBV12-4	TRBJ2-7	CASSGVTSGSSYEQYF
TRBV30	TRBJ2-1	CALQRGNEQFF
TRBV7-9	TRBJ2-3	CASSSPGQGGDTQYF
TRBV20-1	TRBJ2-7	CSARMAGGTYEQYF
TRBV29-1	TRBJ2-4	CSVDQNNIQYF
TRBV3-1	TRBJ1-5	CASSQARQGHQPQHF
TRBV28	TRBJ2-3	CASSFQGLARDTQYF
TRBV29-1	TRBJ2-1	CSVDYSGGSYNEQFF
TRBV3-1	TRBJ2-1	CAIQDRDEQFF
TRBV6-1	TRBJ2-1	CASTKRLAVNEQFF
TRBV7-2	TRBJ2-1	CASSLSGTSAWNEQFF
TRBV2	TRBJ2-1	CASRDPGQDDEQFF
TRBV6-5	TRBJ1-5	CASSLGTVDQPQHF
TRBV6-2/TRBV6-3	TRBJ2-4	CASSYSIGLAKNIQYF
TRBV12-3/TRBV12-4	TRBJ2-1	CASSFSGAHNEQFF
TRBV6-4	TRBJ2-3	CASSDKGRATDTQYF
TRBV29-1	TRBJ1-2	CSVSSGTGHGYTF
TRBV4-1	TRBJ2-4	CASSQDVAGGSIQYF
TRBV4-3	TRBJ1-2	CASSQQDYGYTF
TRBV24-1	TRBJ2-3	CATAGGRITDTQYF
TRBV5-1	TRBJ2-1	CASSLVSSGNEQFF